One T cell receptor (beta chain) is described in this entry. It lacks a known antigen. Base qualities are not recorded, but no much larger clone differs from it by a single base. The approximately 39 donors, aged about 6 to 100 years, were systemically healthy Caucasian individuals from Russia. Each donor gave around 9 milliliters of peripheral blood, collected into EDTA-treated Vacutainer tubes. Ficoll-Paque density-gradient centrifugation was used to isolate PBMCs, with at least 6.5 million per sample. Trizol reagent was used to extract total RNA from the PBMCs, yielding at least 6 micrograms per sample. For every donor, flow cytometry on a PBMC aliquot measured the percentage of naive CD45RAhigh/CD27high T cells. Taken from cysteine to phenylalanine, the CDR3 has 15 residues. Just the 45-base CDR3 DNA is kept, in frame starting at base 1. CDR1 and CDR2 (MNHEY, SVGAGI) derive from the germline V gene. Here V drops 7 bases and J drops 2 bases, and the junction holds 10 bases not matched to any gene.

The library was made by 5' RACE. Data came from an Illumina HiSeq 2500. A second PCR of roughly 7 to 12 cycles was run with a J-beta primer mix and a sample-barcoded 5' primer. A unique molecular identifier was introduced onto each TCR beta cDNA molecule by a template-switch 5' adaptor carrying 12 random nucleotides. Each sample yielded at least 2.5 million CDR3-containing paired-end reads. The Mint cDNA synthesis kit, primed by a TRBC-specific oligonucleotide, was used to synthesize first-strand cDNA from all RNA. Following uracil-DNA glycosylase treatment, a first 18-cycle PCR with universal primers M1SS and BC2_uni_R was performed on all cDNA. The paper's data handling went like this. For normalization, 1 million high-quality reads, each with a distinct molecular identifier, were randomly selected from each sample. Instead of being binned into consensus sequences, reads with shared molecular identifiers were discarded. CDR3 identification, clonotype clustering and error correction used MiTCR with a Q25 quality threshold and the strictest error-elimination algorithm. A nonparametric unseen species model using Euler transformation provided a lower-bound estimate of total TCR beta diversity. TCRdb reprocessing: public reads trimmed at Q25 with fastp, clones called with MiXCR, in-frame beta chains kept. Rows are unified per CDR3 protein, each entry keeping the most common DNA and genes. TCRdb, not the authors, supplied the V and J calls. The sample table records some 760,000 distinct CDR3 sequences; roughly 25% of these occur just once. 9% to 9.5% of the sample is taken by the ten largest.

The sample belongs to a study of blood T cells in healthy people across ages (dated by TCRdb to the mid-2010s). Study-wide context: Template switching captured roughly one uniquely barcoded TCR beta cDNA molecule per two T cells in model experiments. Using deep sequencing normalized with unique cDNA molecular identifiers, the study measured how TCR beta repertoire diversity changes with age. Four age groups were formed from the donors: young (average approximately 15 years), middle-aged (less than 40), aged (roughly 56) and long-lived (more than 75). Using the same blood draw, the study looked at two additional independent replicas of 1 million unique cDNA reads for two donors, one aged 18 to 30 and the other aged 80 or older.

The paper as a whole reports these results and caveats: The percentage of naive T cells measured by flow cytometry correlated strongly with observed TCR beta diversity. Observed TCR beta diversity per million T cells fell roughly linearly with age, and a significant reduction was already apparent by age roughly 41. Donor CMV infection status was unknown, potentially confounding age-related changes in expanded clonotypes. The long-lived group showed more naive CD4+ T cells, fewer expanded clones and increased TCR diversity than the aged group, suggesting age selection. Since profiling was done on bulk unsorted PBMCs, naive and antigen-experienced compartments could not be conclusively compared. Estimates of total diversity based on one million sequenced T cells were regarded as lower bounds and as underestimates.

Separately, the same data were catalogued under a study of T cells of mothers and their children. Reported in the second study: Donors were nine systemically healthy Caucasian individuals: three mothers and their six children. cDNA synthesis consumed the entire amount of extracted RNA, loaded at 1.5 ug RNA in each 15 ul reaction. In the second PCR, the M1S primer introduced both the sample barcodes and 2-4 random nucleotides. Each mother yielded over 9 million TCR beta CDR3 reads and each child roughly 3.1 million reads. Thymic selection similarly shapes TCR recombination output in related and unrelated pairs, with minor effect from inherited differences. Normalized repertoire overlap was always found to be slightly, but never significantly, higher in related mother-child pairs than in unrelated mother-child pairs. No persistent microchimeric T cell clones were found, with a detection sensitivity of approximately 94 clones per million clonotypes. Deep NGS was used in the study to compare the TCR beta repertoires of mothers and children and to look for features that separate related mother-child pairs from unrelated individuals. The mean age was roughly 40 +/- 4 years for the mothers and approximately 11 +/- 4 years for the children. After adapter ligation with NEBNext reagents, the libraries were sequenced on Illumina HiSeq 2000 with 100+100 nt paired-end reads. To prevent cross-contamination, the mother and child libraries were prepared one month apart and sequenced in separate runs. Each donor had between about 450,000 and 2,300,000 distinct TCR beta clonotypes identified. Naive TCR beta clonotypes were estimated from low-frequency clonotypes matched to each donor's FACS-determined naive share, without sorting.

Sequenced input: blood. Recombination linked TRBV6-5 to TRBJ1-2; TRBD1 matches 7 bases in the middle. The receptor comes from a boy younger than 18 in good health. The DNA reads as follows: TGTGCCAGCATGAAGAGACAGGGACCAAACTATGGCTACACCTTC. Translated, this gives CASMKRQGPNYGYTF.